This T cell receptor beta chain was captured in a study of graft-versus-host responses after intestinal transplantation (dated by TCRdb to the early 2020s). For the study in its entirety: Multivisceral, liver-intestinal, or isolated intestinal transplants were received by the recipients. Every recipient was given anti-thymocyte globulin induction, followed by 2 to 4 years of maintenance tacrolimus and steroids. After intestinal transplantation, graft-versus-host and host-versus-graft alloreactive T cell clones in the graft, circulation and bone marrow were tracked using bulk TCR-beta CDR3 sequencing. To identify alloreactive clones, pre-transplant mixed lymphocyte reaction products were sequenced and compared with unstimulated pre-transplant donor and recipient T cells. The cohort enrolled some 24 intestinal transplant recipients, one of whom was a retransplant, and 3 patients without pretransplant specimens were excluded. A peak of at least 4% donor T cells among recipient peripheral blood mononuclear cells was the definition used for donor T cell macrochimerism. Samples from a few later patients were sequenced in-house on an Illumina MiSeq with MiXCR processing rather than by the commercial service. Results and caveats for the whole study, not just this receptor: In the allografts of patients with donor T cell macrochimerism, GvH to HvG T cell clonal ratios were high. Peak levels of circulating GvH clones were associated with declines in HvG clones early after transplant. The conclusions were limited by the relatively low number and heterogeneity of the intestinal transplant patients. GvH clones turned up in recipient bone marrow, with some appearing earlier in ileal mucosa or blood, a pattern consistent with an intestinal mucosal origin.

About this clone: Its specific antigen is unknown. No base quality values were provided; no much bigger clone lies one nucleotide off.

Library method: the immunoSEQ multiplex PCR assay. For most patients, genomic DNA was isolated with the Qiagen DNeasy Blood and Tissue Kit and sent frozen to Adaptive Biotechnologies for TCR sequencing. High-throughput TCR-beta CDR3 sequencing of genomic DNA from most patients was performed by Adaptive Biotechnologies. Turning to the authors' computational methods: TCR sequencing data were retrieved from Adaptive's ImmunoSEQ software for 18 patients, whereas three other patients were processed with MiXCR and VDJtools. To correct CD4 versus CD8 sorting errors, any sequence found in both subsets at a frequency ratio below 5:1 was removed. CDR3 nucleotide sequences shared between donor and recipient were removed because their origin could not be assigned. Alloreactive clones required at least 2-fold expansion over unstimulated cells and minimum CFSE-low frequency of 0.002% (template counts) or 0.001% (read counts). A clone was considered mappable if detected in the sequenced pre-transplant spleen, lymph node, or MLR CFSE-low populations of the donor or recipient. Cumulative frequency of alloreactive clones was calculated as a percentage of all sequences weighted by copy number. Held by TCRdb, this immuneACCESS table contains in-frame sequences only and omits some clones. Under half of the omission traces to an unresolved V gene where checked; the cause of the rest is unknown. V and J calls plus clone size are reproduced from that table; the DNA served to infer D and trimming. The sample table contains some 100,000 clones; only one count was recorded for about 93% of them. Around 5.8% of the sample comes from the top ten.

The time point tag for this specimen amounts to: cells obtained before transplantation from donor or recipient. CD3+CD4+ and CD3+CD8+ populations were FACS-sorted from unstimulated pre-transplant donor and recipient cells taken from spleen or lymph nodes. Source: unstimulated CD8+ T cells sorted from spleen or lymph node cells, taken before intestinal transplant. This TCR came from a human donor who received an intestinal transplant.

For the CDR3, the sequence is CASSLGLAGGPNEQFF. The DNA sequence is TGTGCCAGCAGCCTAGGGCTAGCGGGAGGGCCCAATGAGCAGTTCTTC. The chain is made from TRBV27 and TRBJ2-1; TRBD2 fits 12 bases in the junction. The germline V gene (reference sequence) sets CDR1 to MNHEY and CDR2 to SMNVEV. The junction shows trimming of 6 bases on V and 6 bases on J, and the gene matches do not reach 9 bases of it. The CDR3 covers 16 residues, taking in both the cysteine and the phenylalanine. Only CDR3 DNA remains: 48 bases, in frame from the first base.